Each of the 11 T cell receptor beta chains below was sequenced from the same sample in a study of neoadjuvant nivolumab and ipilimumab in lung cancer (dated by TCRdb to the early 2020s). Library generation was performed with the immunoSEQ multiplex PCR assay. The table was pulled from immuneACCESS by TCRdb, which kept in-frame rearrangements only. Such tables lose some clones; where checked, under half of the loss comes from unresolved V genes, and the rest has no known cause. This sample gives about 1,900 clones in total; approximately 81% of them show up just once. The ten largest clonotypes hold roughly 4.5% of the sample. The time point label of this sample denotes: pretherapy, before neoadjuvant immune checkpoint inhibitors. Sequenced here: tumor tissue, sampled before neoadjuvant nivolumab, alone or with ipilimumab. These receptors originate from an adult with non-small cell lung cancer.

V usage is TRBV28 and J usage is TRBJ2-1; weak D call: TRBD2 (7 bases). Trimming shortened V by 7 bases and J by 13 bases, and 17 bases separated the two germline ends. The CDR3 is made up of 12 amino acids. Germline CDR1 reads MDHEN; CDR2 reads SYDVKM. CDR3 nucleotides: TGTGCCAGCACCCTTACCAGCGGGACACAGTTCTTC. Residues: CASTLTSGTQFF.

The gene calls are TRBV5-1 and TRBJ1-1; the D is unclear. Germline V gives CDR1 SGHRS, CDR2 YFSETQ. CDR3 length: 15 amino acids. Trimming pared 0 bases from V and 1 base from J, leaving 10 bases between. The CDR3 spells CASSLVGYGNTEAFF. The CDR3, as DNA: TGCGCCAGCAGCTTGGTGGGGTACGGGAACACTGAAGCTTTCTTT.

The V and J genes are TRBV21-1 and TRBJ2-2; TRBD1 is the table's D call, not checked against the DNA. TRBV21-1 constitutes a pseudogene. This CDR3 contains 21 residues. CDR3 sequence: CASSKRTRDRGILGPRGELFF. The DNA for the CDR3 is TGTGCCAGCAGCAAAAGAACCCGGGACAGGGGGATCCTGGGCCCAAGAGGGGAGCTGTTTTTT.

The V gene is TRBV6-4, the J gene TRBJ2-1; perhaps TRBD2 as D (5 bases). The germline V gene encodes CDR1 MRHNA and CDR2 SNTAGT. The CDR3 sequence is 17 residues long. The germline V and J ends were trimmed by 1 base and 0 bases, with 13 bases remaining between them. The CDR3 is CASSDFSETRSYNEQFF. The CDR3 DNA reads TGTGCCAGCAGTGACTTTAGCGAAACCCGCTCCTACAATGAGCAGTTCTTC.

The chain links TRBV28 to TRBJ2-3; D not certain. The CDR3 is 12 residues long. Germline CDR1 reads MDHEN; CDR2 reads SYDVKM. V dropped 2 bases and J dropped 6 bases, with 6 bases sitting between them. CDR3 amino acids: CASSLRDDTQYF. CDR3 in DNA: TGTGCCAGCAGTTTAAGGGATGATACGCAGTATTTT.

The sample holds one count of this clone. V gene TRBV7-9 combines with J gene TRBJ1-6; tentative D call: TRBD1 (5 bases). Germline assignment: CDR1 SEHNR and CDR2 FQNEAQ (reference sequence). The CDR3 spans 17 residues. V lost 5 bases and J 7 bases, leaving 21 bases between the germline ends. CDR3 region: CASSPPVGVGWNSPLHF. In nucleotides, the CDR3 is TGTGCCAGCAGCCCCCCCGTGGGGGTGGGTTGGAATTCACCCCTCCACTTT.

The gene calls are TRBV7-9 and TRBJ2-7; unclear D gene. The CDR3 is 14 residues long. V lost 0 bases to trimming and J lost 0 bases, with 6 bases between them. CDR1 is SEHNR, CDR2 FQNEAQ, per germline (reference sequence). The CDR3 region has the DNA TGTGCCAGCAGCTTAGCAAGCCTCTCCTACGAGCAGTACTTC. Encoded protein: CASSLASLSYEQYF.

The CDR3 loop is CSDRVAGWGEQFF. The CDR3 DNA reads as TGCAGCGACCGGGTAGCGGGATGGGGTGAGCAGTTCTTC. The chain joins TRBV29-1 to TRBJ2-1, with 8 bases aligning to TRBD2. The trim removed 7 bases at V and 9 bases at J, leaving 11 bases unmatched. The V gene's germline CDR1 is SQVTM and CDR2 ANQGSEA. The CDR3 is 13 residues long.

The chain links TRBV19 to TRBJ2-7; tentative D call: TRBD2 (6 bases). CDR1 is LNHDA and CDR2 is SQIVND in the germline V gene (reference sequence). The CDR3 runs 15 residues. The germline V and J ends were trimmed by 1 base and 2 bases, with 12 bases remaining between them. The CDR3 DNA reads TGTGCCAGTAGTATAGCGGAGGGGTGGCCCTACGAGCAGTACTTC. Amino acid sequence: CASSIAEGWPYEQYF.

This clone was observed a single time. This chain links TRBV30 with TRBJ1-3, with D tentatively TRBD1 (5 bases). The germline V gene has CDR1 GTSNPN and CDR2 SVGIG (reference sequence). The CDR3 length is 14 residues. The ends were cut back, 5 bases at V and 0 bases at J, with 11 bases in the middle. In nucleotides, the CDR3 is TGTGCCTGGGGGACGGCCCACTCTGGAAACACCATATATTTT. Encoded protein: CAWGTAHSGNTIYF.

This clone was counted once. The rearrangement links TRBV11-1 to TRBJ2-7; possibly TRBD2 for D (6 bases). CDR3 length equals 14 residues. V lost 2 bases to trimming and J lost 3 bases, with 11 bases between them. Germline V gives CDR1 SGHAT, CDR2 FQDESV (reference sequence). CDR3 protein: CASSLLEGGYEQYF. CDR3 nucleotide sequence: TGTGCCAGCAGCTTACTGGAGGGTGGCTACGAGCAGTACTTC.